This entry is about one T cell receptor beta chain. Antigen unknown. This CDR3 is built from 15 residues. The germline V gene encodes CDR1 SGHTA and CDR2 FQGNSA. The ends were cut back, 5 bases at V and 2 bases at J, with 16 bases in the middle. These data come from a study of cytomegalovirus exposure and HLA in healthy donors. Overall study results and limits: Reports indicate that TCR beta sequences accurately predicted the HLA-A and HLA-B alleles of most subjects. Most TCR beta V segments were productive about 87% or about 30% of the time in an earlier analysis. Sequencing likely caused a cluster of highly shared sequence variants.

The PCR employed 60 Vbeta primers together with 13 Jbeta primers. Clones were sequenced by immunoSEQ multiplex PCR, and TCRdb holds only the in-frame ones, with some missing. The data hold under 200,000 clones, with roughly 80% observed a single time. Sequenced sample: PBMCs. The receptor was isolated from a man in his forties in good health and CMV-seronegative. The rearrangement uses TRBV7-2 and TRBJ2-7; the D gene is possibly TRBD1 (5 bases). The CDR3 DNA reads as TGTGCCAGCAGCCCCCGAGCAGGGTGGGCCTACGAGCAGTACTTC. Translated, it gives CASSPRAGWAYEQYF.